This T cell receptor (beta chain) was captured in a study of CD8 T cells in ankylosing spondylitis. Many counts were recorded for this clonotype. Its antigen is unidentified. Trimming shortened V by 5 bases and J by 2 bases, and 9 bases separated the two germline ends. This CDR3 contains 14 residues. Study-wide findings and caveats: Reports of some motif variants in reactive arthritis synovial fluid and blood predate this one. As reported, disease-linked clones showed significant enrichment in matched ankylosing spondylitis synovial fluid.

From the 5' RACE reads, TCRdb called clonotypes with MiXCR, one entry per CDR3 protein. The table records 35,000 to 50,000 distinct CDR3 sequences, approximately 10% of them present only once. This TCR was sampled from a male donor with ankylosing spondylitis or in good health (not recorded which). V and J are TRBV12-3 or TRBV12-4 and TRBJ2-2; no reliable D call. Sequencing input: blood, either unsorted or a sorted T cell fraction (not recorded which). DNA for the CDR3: TGTGCCAGCAGTCCGCTCATCAACACCGGGGAGCTGTTTTTT. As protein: CASSPLINTGELFF.